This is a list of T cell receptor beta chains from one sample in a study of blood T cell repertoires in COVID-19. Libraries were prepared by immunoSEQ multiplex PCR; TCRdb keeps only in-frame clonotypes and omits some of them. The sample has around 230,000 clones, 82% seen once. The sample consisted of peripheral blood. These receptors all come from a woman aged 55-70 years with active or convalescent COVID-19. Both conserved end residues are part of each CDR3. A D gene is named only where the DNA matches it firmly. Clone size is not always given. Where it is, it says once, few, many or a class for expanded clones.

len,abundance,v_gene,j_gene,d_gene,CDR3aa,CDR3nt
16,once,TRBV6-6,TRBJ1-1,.,CASSTWSALRNTEAFF,TGTGCCAGCTCAACCTGGTCTGCACTCCGGAACACTGAAGCTTTCTTT
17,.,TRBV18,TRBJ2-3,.,CASSPPTGQISSDTQYF,TGTGCCAGCTCACCCCCCACTGGACAGATCAGCTCAGATACGCAGTATTTT
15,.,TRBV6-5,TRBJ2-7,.,CASSYGGTVSYEQYF,TGTGCCAGCAGTTACGGAGGGACGGTCTCCTACGAGCAGTACTTC
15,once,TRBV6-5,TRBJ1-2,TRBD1,CASSYSLQGAGGYTF,TGTGCCAGCAGTTACTCACTGCAGGGGGCCGGAGGCTACACCTTC
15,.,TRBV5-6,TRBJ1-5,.,CASSSGTLLSQPQHF,TGTGCCAGCAGCTCCGGGACACTTCTGTCCCAGCCCCAGCATTTT
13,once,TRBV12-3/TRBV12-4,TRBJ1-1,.,CASSIQGWTEAFF,TGTGCCAGCAGTATACAGGGATGGACTGAAGCTTTCTTT
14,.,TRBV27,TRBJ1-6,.,CASSPSQGDSPLHF,TGTGCCAGCAGCCCCTCGCAGGGTGATTCACCCCTCCACTTT
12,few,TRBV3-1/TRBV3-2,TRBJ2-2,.,CASSHNGGELFF,TGTGCCAGCAGCCATAACGGGGGGGAGCTGTTTTTT
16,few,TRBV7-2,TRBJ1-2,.,CASSFGTPGGGYGYTF,TGTGCCAGCAGCTTTGGCACCCCCGGGGGTGGCTATGGCTACACCTTC
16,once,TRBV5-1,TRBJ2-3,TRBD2,CASSPFASGAPDTQYF,TGCGCCAGCAGCCCCTTTGCTAGCGGGGCCCCAGATACGCAGTATTTT
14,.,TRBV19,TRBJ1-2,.,CASTADSPKDGYTF,TGTGCCAGTACCGCGGACAGTCCCAAAGACGGCTACACCTTC
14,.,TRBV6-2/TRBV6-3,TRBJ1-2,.,CASSYSKQVAGYTF,TGTGCCAGCAGTTACTCGAAACAGGTGGCCGGCTACACCTTC
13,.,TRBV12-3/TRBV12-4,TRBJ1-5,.,CASSLQSNQPQHF,TGTGCCAGCAGTTTACAGAGCAATCAGCCCCAGCATTTT
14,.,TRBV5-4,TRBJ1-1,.,CASSFQGVSTEAFF,TGTGCCAGCAGCTTTCAAGGGGTCAGCACTGAAGCTTTCTTT
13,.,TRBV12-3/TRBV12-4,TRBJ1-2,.,CASSSPPGYGYTF,TGTGCCAGCAGTTCCCCCCCAGGATATGGCTACACCTTC
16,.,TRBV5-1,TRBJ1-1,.,CASSYNQGEGGTEAFF,TGCGCCAGCAGCTACAACCAAGGAGAGGGAGGAACTGAAGCTTTCTTT
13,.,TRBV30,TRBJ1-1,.,CAWSIEMNTEAFF,TGTGCCTGGAGTATTGAGATGAACACTGAAGCTTTCTTT
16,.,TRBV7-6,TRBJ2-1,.,CASSRIPGSSYNEQFF,TGTGCCAGCAGCCGAATTCCGGGTTCCTCCTACAATGAGCAGTTCTTC
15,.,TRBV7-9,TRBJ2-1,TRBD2,CASSAELAAVNEQFF,TGTGCCAGCAGCGCTGAACTAGCGGCCGTCAATGAGCAGTTCTTC
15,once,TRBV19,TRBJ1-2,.,CASSIRAGTNYGYTF,TGTGCCAGTAGTATAAGGGCAGGGACTAACTATGGCTACACCTTC
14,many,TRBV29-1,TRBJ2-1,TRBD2,CSVGPGTSLNEQFF,TGCAGCGTTGGCCCCGGGACTAGTCTCAATGAGCAGTTCTTC
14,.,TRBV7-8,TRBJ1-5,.,CASSPLQGNQPQHF,TGTGCCAGCAGCCCGCTACAGGGTAATCAGCCCCAGCATTTT
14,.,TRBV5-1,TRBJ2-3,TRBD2,CASSLRLAADTQYF,TGCGCCAGCAGCTTGCGGCTAGCGGCAGATACGCAGTATTTT
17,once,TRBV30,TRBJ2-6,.,CAWRVFDRTSGANVLTF,TGTGCCTGGAGGGTTTTCGACAGGACCTCTGGGGCCAACGTCCTGACTTTC
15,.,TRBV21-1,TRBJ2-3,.,CASSKGGGPTDTQYF,TGTGCCAGCAGCAAAGGAGGGGGACCCACAGATACGCAGTATTTT
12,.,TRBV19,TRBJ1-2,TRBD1,CASKTGAGGYTF,TGTGCCAGCAAGACAGGGGCCGGTGGCTACACCTTC
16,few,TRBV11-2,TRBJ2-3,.,CASSLDRATRGDTQYF,TGTGCCAGCAGCTTAGATCGGGCGACTAGAGGGGATACGCAGTATTTT
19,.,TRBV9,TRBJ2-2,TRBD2,CASSVRTSGATGDTGELFF,TGTGCCAGCAGCGTCCGGACTAGCGGGGCCACGGGAGACACCGGGGAGCTGTTTTTT
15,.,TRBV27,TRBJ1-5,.,CASSLSGMGAQPQHF,TGTGCCAGCAGTTTGTCCGGGATGGGGGCTCAGCCCCAGCATTTT
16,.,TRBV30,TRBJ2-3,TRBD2,CAWTSGGGGSTDTQYF,TGTGCCTGGACCTCCGGCGGGGGGGGGAGCACAGATACGCAGTATTTT
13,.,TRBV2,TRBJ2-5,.,CASSDLPEETQYF,TGTGCCAGCAGTGACCTCCCCGAGGAGACCCAGTACTTC
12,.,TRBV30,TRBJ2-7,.,CAWSVDYGEQYF,TGTGCCTGGAGTGTAGACTACGGGGAGCAGTACTTC
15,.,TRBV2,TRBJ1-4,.,CASRPIDRANEKLFF,TGTGCCAGCAGGCCTATCGACAGAGCTAATGAAAAACTGTTTTTT
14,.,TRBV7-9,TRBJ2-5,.,CASSLRGAGETQYF,TGTGCCAGCAGCTTACGCGGGGCCGGGGAGACCCAGTACTTC
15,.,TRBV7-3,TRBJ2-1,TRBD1,CASSLEGASGNEQFF,TGTGCCAGCAGCTTAGAGGGGGCCTCGGGCAATGAGCAGTTCTTC
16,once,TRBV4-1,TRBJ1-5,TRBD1,CASSQVMGQSNQPQHF,TGCGCCAGCAGCCAAGTTATGGGACAGAGCAATCAGCCCCAGCATTTT
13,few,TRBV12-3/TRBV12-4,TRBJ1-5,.,CASSPYSNQPQHF,TGTGCCAGCAGCCCGTATAGCAATCAGCCCCAGCATTTT
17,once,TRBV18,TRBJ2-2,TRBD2,CASSPGGGIANTGELFF,TGTGCCAGCTCACCAGGCGGGGGGATCGCGAACACCGGGGAGCTGTTTTTT
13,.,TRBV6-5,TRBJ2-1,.,CASSYRAYNEQFF,TGTGCCAGCAGTTACAGAGCCTACAATGAGCAGTTCTTC
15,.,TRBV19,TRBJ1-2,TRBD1,CASSMGQAFNYGYTF,TGTGCCAGTAGTATGGGACAGGCCTTCAACTATGGCTACACCTTC
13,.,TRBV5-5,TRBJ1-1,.,CASSGQGTTEAFF,TGTGCCAGCAGCGGCCAGGGGACCACTGAAGCTTTCTTT
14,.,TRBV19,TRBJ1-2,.,CASIPESGSYGYTF,TGTGCCAGTATTCCGGAAAGCGGCTCCTATGGCTACACCTTC
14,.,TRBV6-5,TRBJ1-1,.,CASTTGGGSTEAFF,TGTGCCAGCACCACCGGGGGGGGGTCCACTGAAGCTTTCTTT
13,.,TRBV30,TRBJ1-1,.,CAWSVGVGREAFF,TGTGCCTGGAGTGTGGGAGTAGGGCGTGAAGCTTTCTTT
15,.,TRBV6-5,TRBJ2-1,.,CASETRLLSYNEQFF,TGTGCCAGCGAGACGAGACTCCTCTCCTACAATGAGCAGTTCTTC
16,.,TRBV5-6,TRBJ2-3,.,CASSSTGRTRTDTQYF,TGTGCCAGCAGCTCCACAGGCCGAACCCGCACAGATACGCAGTATTTT
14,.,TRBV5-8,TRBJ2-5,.,CASSLGTGQETQYF,TGTGCCAGCAGCTTGGGAACGGGACAAGAGACCCAGTACTTC
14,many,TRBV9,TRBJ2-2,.,CASSATGNPGELFF,TGTGCCAGCAGCGCAACAGGGAACCCCGGGGAGCTGTTTTTT
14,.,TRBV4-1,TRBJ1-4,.,CASSQTQGYEKLFF,TGCGCCAGCAGCCAAACACAGGGATATGAAAAACTGTTTTTT
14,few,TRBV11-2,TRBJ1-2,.,CASSLGGVQRGYTF,TGTGCCAGCAGCTTAGGGGGGGTCCAGAGAGGCTACACCTTC
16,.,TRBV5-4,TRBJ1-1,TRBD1,CASSQFRGRVNTEAFF,TGTGCCAGCAGCCAATTCAGGGGGCGGGTAAACACTGAAGCTTTCTTT
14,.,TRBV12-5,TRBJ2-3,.,CASGWSGGWDTQYF,TGTGCTAGTGGTTGGTCGGGGGGCTGGGATACGCAGTATTTT
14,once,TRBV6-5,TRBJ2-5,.,CASSYSGGQETQYF,TGTGCCAGCAGTTACTCTGGCGGGCAAGAGACCCAGTACTTC
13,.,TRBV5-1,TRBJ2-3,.,CASSNPGEDTQYF,TGCGCCAGCAGCAACCCGGGGGAGGATACGCAGTATTTT
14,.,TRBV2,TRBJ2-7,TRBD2,CASSALAGLGEQYF,TGTGCCAGCAGTGCACTAGCGGGTCTCGGCGAGCAGTACTTC